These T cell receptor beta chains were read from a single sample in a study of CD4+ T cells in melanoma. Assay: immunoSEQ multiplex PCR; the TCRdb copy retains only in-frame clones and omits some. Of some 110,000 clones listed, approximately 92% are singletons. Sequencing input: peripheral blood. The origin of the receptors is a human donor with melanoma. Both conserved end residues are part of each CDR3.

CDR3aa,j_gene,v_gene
CASSLDPAVSGGYTF,TRBJ1-2,TRBV7-2
CASSAHPSGGAYNEQFF,TRBJ2-1,TRBV9
CASSHLGGLAVSDTQYF,TRBJ2-3,TRBV5-4
CASSLTYGRSTGELFF,TRBJ2-2,TRBV11-1
CASSFTGETQYF,TRBJ2-5,TRBV5-4
CASSPNRLGQETQYF,TRBJ2-5,TRBV5-1
CASSLRGDQNNEQFF,TRBJ2-1,TRBV11-3
CASSIMAGRSEQYF,TRBJ2-7,TRBV19
CASSLGVLNNEQFF,TRBJ2-1,TRBV5-1
CASSQDVGFGNTIYF,TRBJ1-3,TRBV4-3
CASSSGTGATGELFF,TRBJ2-2,TRBV5-4
CASTGGGSGQYEQFF,TRBJ2-1,TRBV9
CASSLESPNYGYTF,TRBJ1-2,TRBV5-1
CASSEGTDAEKLFF,TRBJ1-4,TRBV6-1
CASSFSGTPITGELFF,TRBJ2-2,TRBV27
CASSLGQGNYGYTF,TRBJ1-2,TRBV7-6
CASSLGGGALDTQYF,TRBJ2-3,TRBV7-2
CASRQREFEGAGELFF,TRBJ2-2,TRBV5-5
CASSLPGATSGRPYEQYF,TRBJ2-7,TRBV19
CASSLVRGYTEAFF,TRBJ1-1,TRBV27
CASSLAGALGYTF,TRBJ1-2,TRBV7-8
CASNMGYGDSGANVLTF,TRBJ2-6,TRBV19
CASSLRIGPANTGELFF,TRBJ2-2,TRBV27
CASSSPTPGTPATDTQYF,TRBJ2-3,TRBV5-4